Listed here are 7 T cell receptor beta chains from one sample, sequenced in a study of tumor-infiltrating lymphocytes in primary liver carcinoma. TCR beta cDNA was reverse-transcribed from about 500 ng of total RNA. The reaction used a constant-region primer and ProtoScript II reverse transcriptase. Nested multiplex PCR, run for three rounds with slightly modified ARM-PCR, yielded TCR beta libraries. Rounds one and two of PCR, each of 9 to 11 cycles, were primed with TRBV1-TRBV30 forward primers and a C-beta reverse primer. TCRdb called the multiplex PCR reads again in MiXCR, with one record for every CDR3 protein. In the table there are more than 20,000 distinct CDR3 sequences, roughly three quarters of which are singletons. From unsorted bulk tissue weighing roughly 18-31 mg, DNA and RNA were co-extracted. The specimen sequenced was liver tumor tissue from sampling region 1. Subset specified: tumor region T1, superior pole. The receptors originated from a middle-aged man with primary liver carcinoma and hepatitis B virus infection.

This clonotype came up many times. Its ends do not fully match the called genes, so a read error is possible. This chain's CDR3 is CASTSEYTEQFF. In DNA form, the CDR3 reads TGTGCCAGCACCTCAGAATACACTGAGCAGTTCTTC. The chain employs TRBV2 and TRBJ2-1; no definite D call. The CDR3 length is 12 residues. Germline CDR1 reads SNHLY; CDR2 reads FYNNEI.

Turning to this clonotype: One junction end disagrees with the germline gene, perhaps due to a read error. J is TRBJ2-5 and V is TRBV11-2, with 9 bases fitting TRBD2. The CDR3 spans 16 residues. Per the germline V gene, CDR1 is SGHAT and CDR2 is FQNNGV. DNA of the CDR3: TGTGCCAACAGCCAAACTCCATGCGGGGGGGAAGAGACCCAGTACTTC. Protein sequence: CANSQTPCGGEETQYF.

As to this clonotype: A junction boundary mismatches the germline segment, possibly from a read error. The chain is built from TRBV11-2 and TRBJ2-5; D not certain. This CDR3 has 15 amino acids. Germline values: CDR1 SGHAT, CDR2 FQNNGV. The DNA for the CDR3 is TGTGCCAGCAGCTTAATGGGCGGCGATGTGGAGATCCAGTACTTC. The encoded protein is CASSLMGGDVEIQYF.

This clonotype was seen many times. CDR3 nucleotide sequence: TGTGCCAGCAGCCCAAGAGACAAGGGGGACAATGAGCAGTTCTTC. It codes for CASSPRDKGDNEQFF. This rearrangement joins TRBV7-9 to TRBJ2-1; tentatively, D is TRBD1 (6 bases). The germline CDR1 and CDR2 sequences are SEHNR and FQNEAQ (reference sequence). This CDR3 is built from 15 residues. The V gene lost 5 bases and the J gene lost 5 bases, with 16 bases spanning the gap.

A word on this clonotype: This may arise from a read error, as a much more abundant clone is one base away. J is TRBJ2-1 and V is TRBV9; D gene unclear. CDR3 length: 15 amino acids. The V gene's germline CDR1 is SGDLS and CDR2 YYNGEE. Between the trimmed V and J ends, which lost 0 bases and 6 bases, there was a span of 13 bases. For the CDR3, the DNA is TGTGCCAGCAGCGTAGGGACCCTCGGGCGCAATGAGCAGTTCTTC. This sequence encodes CASSVGTLGRNEQFF. Full variable domain (remainder filled in from reference TRBV9 and TRBJ2-1): DSGVTQTPKHLITATGQRVTLRCSPRSGDLSVYWYQQSLDQGLQFLIQYYNGEERAKGNILERFSAQQFPDLHSELNLSSLELGDSALYFCASSVGTLGRNEQFFGPGTRLTVL.

Regarding this clonotype: Mismatch with germline at one junction end may stem from a read error. The chain recombines TRBV6-6 with TRBJ2-2; the D is unclear. Per germline, CDR1 MNHNY and CDR2 SVGAGI (reference sequence). The CDR3 runs to 12 residues. CDR3 DNA sequence: TGTGTCAGCAGTAGGTCTACCGGGGAGCTGTTTTTT. Its translation: CVSSRSTGELFF.

A single count supports this clonotype. This chain links TRBV6-2 or TRBV6-3 with TRBJ1-2; D is ambiguous. Trimming left V 5 bases short and J 4 bases short, with 11 bases between. CDR3 length: 13 amino acids. Per germline, CDR1 MNHEY and CDR2 SVGEGT. The CDR3 nucleotides read TGTGCCAGCAGTAATACCGCTTCCTATGGCTACACCTTC. It specifies CASSNTASYGYTF.